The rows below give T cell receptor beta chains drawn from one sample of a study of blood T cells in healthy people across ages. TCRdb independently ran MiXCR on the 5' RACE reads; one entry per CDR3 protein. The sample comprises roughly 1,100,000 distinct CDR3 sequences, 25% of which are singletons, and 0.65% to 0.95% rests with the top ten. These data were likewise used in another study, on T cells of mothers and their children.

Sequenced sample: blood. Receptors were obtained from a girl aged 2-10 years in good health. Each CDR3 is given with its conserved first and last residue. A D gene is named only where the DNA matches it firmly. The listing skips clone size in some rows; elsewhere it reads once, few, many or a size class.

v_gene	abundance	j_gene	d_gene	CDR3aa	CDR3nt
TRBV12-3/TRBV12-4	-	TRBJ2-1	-	CASTIQGVGGEQFF	TGTGCCAGCACTATACAGGGTGTAGGGGGTGAGCAGTTCTTC
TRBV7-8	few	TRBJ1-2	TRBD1	CASSLEYRGDYGYTF	TGTGCCAGCAGCTTAGAGTACAGGGGTGATTATGGCTACACCTTC
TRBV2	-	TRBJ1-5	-	CASSAGGGGQPQHF	TGTGCCAGCAGTGCCGGGGGAGGGGGTCAGCCCCAGCATTTT
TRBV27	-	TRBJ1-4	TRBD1	CASSLRDRDVNGKLFF	TGTGCCAGCAGTTTAAGGGACAGGGACGTTAATGGAAAACTGTTTTTT
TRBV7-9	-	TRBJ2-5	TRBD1	CASSLNPHRGLGETQYF	TGTGCCAGCAGCTTAAACCCTCACAGGGGATTAGGAGAGACCCAGTACTTC
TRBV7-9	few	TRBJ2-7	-	CASSSGHRPLEQYF	TGTGCCAGCAGCTCCGGACACCGGCCTTTGGAGCAGTACTTC
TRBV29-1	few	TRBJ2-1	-	CSAEPPGAVYNEQFF	TGCAGCGCCGAACCCCCGGGAGCGGTCTACAATGAGCAGTTCTTC
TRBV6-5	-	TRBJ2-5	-	CASSLTVYEETQYF	TGTGCCAGCAGTTTAACTGTCTATGAAGAGACCCAGTACTTC
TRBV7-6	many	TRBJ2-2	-	CASSLVSGNTGELFF	TGTGCCAGCAGCTTAGTTTCGGGGAACACCGGGGAGCTGTTTTTT
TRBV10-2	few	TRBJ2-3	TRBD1	CASSRTGGYTDTQYF	TGCGCCAGCAGCCGGACAGGGGGCTACACAGATACGCAGTATTTT
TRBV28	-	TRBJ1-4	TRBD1	CASSLGLRQGAGEKLFF	TGTGCCAGCAGTTTGGGTTTAAGGCAGGGGGCGGGTGAAAAACTGTTTTTT
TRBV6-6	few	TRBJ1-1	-	CASRSDPGGAFF	TGTGCCAGCAGATCCGACCCGGGCGGAGCTTTCTTT
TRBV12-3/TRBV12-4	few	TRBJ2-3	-	CASSLLSLMVVGTQYF	TGTGCCAGCAGTTTACTTTCTCTAATGGTAGTAGGTACGCAGTATTTT
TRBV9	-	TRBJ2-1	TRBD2	CASSVNGAGVYGNEQFF	TGTGCCAGCAGCGTAAACGGAGCGGGGGTATATGGGAATGAGCAGTTCTTC
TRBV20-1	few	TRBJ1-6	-	CSAGITYNSPLHF	TGCAGTGCTGGGATTACCTATAATTCACCCCTCCACTTT
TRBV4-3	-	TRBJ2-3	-	CASSQDPGTAPDTQYF	TGCGCCAGCAGCCAAGACCCAGGGACTGCTCCAGATACGCAGTATTTT
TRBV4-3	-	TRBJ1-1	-	CASSQGVSIVNTEAFF	TGCGCCAGCAGCCAAGGGGTCTCGATCGTGAACACTGAAGCTTTCTTT
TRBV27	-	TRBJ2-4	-	CASSGGQSEYF	TGTGCCAGCAGTGGGGGACAATCCGAGTACTTC
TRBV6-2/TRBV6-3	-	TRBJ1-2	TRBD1	CASSLAGTGGAFYGYTF	TGTGCCAGCAGTCTTGCCGGGACAGGGGGCGCGTTCTATGGCTACACCTTC
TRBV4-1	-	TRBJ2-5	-	CASSQEAGTRGETQYF	TGCGCCAGCAGCCAAGAAGCAGGGACCCGTGGGGAGACCCAGTACTTC
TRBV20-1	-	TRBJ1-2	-	CSARGGGYTF	TGCAGTGCAAGGGGGGGTGGCTACACCTTC
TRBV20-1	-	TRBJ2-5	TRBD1	CSAVPGQTQETQYF	TGCAGTGCTGTACCGGGACAGACGCAAGAGACCCAGTACTTC
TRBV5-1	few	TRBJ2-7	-	CASSLEGGDYEQYF	TGCGCCAGCAGCTTGGAGGGGGGCGACTACGAGCAGTACTTC
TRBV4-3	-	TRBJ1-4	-	CASSQEMGQSEKLFF	TGCGCCAGCAGCCAAGAAATGGGACAATCTGAAAAACTGTTTTTT
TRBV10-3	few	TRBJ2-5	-	CAISVGGRQTIQETQYF	TGTGCCATCAGTGTAGGAGGTCGGCAGACAATCCAAGAGACCCAGTACTTC
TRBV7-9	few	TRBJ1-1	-	CACPTLGGTEAFF	TGTGCCTGTCCGACCTTGGGGGGCACTGAAGCTTTCTTT
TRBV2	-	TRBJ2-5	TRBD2	CAGSERASGGPPGEPQYF	TGCGCCGGCAGTGAGAGGGCTAGCGGGGGCCCACCGGGGGAGCCCCAGTACTTC
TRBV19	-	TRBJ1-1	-	CASSIVAVNTEAFF	TGTGCCAGTAGTATAGTGGCGGTAAACACTGAAGCTTTCTTT
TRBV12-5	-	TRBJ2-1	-	CASGSPLSGFYNEQFF	TGTGCTAGTGGTTCGCCGCTAAGCGGATTCTACAATGAGCAGTTCTTC